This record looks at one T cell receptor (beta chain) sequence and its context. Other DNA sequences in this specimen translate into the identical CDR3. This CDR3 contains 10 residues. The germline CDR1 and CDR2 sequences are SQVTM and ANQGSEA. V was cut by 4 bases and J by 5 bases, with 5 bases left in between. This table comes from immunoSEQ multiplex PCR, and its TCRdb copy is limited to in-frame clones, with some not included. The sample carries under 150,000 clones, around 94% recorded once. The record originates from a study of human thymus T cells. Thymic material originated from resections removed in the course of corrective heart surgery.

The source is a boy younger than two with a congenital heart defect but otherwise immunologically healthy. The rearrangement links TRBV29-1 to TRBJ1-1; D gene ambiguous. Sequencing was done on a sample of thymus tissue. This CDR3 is CSVGGTEAFF. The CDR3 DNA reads TGCAGCGTTGGAGGTACTGAAGCTTTCTTT.